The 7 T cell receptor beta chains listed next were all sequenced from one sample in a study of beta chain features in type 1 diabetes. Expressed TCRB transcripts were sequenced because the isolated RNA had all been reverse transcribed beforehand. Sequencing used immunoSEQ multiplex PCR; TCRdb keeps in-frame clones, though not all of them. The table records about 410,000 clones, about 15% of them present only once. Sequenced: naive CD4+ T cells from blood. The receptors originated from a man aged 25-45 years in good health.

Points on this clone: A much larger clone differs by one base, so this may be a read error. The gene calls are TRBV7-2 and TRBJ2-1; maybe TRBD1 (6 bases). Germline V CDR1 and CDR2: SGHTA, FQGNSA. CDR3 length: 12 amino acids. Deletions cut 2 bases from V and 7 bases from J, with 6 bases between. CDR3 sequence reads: CASSLQGNEQFF. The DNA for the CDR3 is TGTGCCAGCAGCTTACAGGGGAATGAGCAGTTCTTC.

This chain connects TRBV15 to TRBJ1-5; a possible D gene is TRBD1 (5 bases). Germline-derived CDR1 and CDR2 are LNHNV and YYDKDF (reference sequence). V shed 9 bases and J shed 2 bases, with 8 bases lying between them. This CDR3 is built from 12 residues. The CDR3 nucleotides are TGTGCCACGGAAGGGGGCAATCAGCCCCAGCATTTT. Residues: CATEGGNQPQHF.

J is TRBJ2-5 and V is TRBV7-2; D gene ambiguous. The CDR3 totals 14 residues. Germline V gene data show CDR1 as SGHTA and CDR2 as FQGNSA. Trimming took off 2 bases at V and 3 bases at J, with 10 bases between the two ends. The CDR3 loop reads CASSLSAVKETQYF. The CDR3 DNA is TGTGCCAGCAGCTTATCGGCCGTGAAAGAGACCCAGTACTTC.

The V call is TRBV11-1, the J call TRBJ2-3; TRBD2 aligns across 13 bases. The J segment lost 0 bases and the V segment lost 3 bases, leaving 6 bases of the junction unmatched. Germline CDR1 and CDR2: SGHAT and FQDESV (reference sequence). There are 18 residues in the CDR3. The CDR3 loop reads CASSLTSGRTYSTDTQYF. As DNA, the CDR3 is TGTGCCAGCAGCTTGACTAGCGGGAGGACTTATAGCACAGATACGCAGTATTTT.

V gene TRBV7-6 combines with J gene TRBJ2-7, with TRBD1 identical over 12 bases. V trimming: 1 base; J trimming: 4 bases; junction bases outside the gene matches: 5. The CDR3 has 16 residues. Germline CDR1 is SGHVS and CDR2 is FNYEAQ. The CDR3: CASSLGGTGGAYEQYF. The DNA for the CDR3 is TGTGCCAGCAGCTTAGGCGGGACAGGGGGCGCGTACGAGCAGTACTTC.

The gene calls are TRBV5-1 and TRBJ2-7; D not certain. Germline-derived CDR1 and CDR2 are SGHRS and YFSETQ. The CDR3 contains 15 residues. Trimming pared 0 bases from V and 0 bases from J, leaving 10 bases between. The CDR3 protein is CASSLAGAGSYEQYF. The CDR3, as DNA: TGCGCCAGCAGCTTGGCTGGAGCTGGCTCCTACGAGCAGTACTTC. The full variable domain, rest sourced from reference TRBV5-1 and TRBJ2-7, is KAGVTQTPRYLIKTRGQQVTLSCSPISGHRSVSWYQQTPGQGLQFLFEYFSETQRNKGNFPGRFSGRQFSNSRSEMNVSTLELGDSALYLCASSLAGAGSYEQYFGPGTRLTVT.

CDR3 DNA sequence: TGTGCCAGCAGCGCCCGGGCTCAAGAGACCCAGTACTTC. As protein: CASSARAQETQYF. The chain links TRBV7-2 to TRBJ2-5; unclear D gene. Germline CDR1 SGHTA, CDR2 FQGNSA. V was clipped by 5 bases and J by 2 bases, with 9 bases between them. The CDR3 contains 13 residues. Based on the CDR3 plus reference TRBV7-2 and TRBJ2-5, the full variable domain is GAGVSQSPSNKVTEKGKDVELRCDPISGHTALYWYRQSLGQGLEFLIYFQGNSAPDKSGLPSDRFSAERTGGSVSTLTIQRTQQEDSAVYLCASSARAQETQYFGPGTRLLVL.